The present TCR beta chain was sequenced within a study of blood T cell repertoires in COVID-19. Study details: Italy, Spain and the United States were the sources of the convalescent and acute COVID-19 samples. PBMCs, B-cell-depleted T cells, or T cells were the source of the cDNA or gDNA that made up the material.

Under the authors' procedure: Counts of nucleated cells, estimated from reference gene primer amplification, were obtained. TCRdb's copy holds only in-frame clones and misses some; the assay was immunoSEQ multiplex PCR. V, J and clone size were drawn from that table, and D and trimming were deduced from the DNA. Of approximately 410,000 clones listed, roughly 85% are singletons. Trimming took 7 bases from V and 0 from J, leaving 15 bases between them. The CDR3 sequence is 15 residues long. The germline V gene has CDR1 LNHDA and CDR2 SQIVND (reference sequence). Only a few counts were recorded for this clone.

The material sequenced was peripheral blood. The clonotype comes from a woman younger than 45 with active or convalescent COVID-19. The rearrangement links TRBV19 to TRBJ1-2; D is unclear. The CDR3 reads CASTQNLTPNYGYTF. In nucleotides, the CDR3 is TGTGCCAGTACCCAGAACCTTACCCCTAACTATGGCTACACCTTC.